The rows below give T cell receptor beta chains drawn from one sample of a study of blood T cell repertoires in COVID-19. TCRdb keeps only in-frame clones here, not all; method: immunoSEQ multiplex PCR. The sample lists approximately 170,000 clones, approximately 78% occurring once. Material: peripheral blood. These receptors originate from a human donor in a cohort sampled during active COVID-19. CDR3s include the opening cysteine and the closing phenylalanine or tryptophan. The D gene is left open where the match is weak. Clone size is stated in some rows and not others, as once, few, many or a class when expanded.

D: -; V: TRBV10-3; size: -; length: 14; J: TRBJ1-5; DNA: TGTGCCATCAGTGACCAGGTGGTTAGTCAGCCCCAGCATTTT; CDR3: CAISDQVVSQPQHF
D: -; V: TRBV30; size: -; length: 13; J: TRBJ1-2; DNA: TGTGCCTGGAGTGTACGGGTTAGCTATGGCTACACCTTC; CDR3: CAWSVRVSYGYTF
D: TRBD1; V: TRBV15; size: -; length: 14; J: TRBJ2-3; DNA: TGTGCCACCAGCACGGGACAGGGCAAAGTTACGCAGTATTTT; CDR3: CATSTGQGKVTQYF
D: TRBD1; V: TRBV9; size: once; length: 15; J: TRBJ2-7; DNA: TGTGCCAGCACCCTAGCTGGACAGGGGGCGGAAGAGCAGTACTTC; CDR3: CASTLAGQGAEEQYF
D: TRBD1; V: TRBV6-2/TRBV6-3; size: -; length: 15; J: TRBJ2-1; DNA: TGTGCCAGCAGCCGGGACAGGAGCCTGCTCAATGAGCAGTTCTTC; CDR3: CASSRDRSLLNEQFF
D: -; V: TRBV19; size: few; length: 15; J: TRBJ2-2; DNA: TGTGCCAGTAGTATTGGCAGGGCGCACACCGGGGAGCTGTTTTTT; CDR3: CASSIGRAHTGELFF
D: -; V: TRBV5-6; size: -; length: 12; J: TRBJ1-3; DNA: TGTGCCAGCAGCCCCGGTGGAAACACCATATATTTT; CDR3: CASSPGGNTIYF
D: TRBD1; V: TRBV4-1; size: few; length: 15; J: TRBJ2-1; DNA: TGCGCCAGCAGCCAATATCCGGGACAGGGTAACGAGCAGTTCTTC; CDR3: CASSQYPGQGNEQFF
D: -; V: TRBV2; size: -; length: 13; J: TRBJ1-5; DNA: TGTGCCAGCAGCCCGGACAGTTATCAGCCCCAGCATTTT; CDR3: CASSPDSYQPQHF
D: TRBD2; V: TRBV6-5; size: -; length: 14; J: TRBJ2-7; DNA: TGTGCCAGCAACCGCGGGGGGGGCTCCTACGAGCAGTACTTC; CDR3: CASNRGGGSYEQYF
D: TRBD2; V: TRBV27; size: -; length: 12; J: TRBJ2-7; DNA: TGTGCCAGCAGCCGGGGAGGGGCCGAGCAGTACTTC; CDR3: CASSRGGAEQYF
D: -; V: TRBV6-2/TRBV6-3; size: -; length: 14; J: TRBJ1-5; DNA: TGTGCCAGCAGTGACGTCAGGGAGGGATCACCCCAGCATTTT; CDR3: CASSDVREGSPQHF
D: -; V: TRBV12-3/TRBV12-4; size: -; length: 12; J: TRBJ2-7; DNA: TGTGCCAGCAGTTGGACAGCCTACGAGCAGTACTTC; CDR3: CASSWTAYEQYF
D: -; V: TRBV19; size: many; length: 10; J: TRBJ1-5; DNA: TGTGCCAGTAGGGGGGGGTCCCAGCATTTT; CDR3: CASRGGSQHF
D: -; V: TRBV28; size: -; length: 13; J: TRBJ1-5; DNA: TGTGCGATCATCGGCGGGCTGGGTCAGCCCCAGCATTTT; CDR3: CAIIGGLGQPQHF
D: -; V: TRBV6-6; size: -; length: 16; J: TRBJ2-3; DNA: TGTGCCAGCGCCGCGGTGGCGGGGACTAGCACAGATACGCAGTATTTT; CDR3: CASAAVAGTSTDTQYF
D: -; V: TRBV7-2; size: few; length: 14; J: TRBJ1-5; DNA: TGTGCCAGCAGCCCTGGGGGGAATAATCAGCCCCAGCATTTT; CDR3: CASSPGGNNQPQHF
D: -; V: TRBV27; size: -; length: 14; J: TRBJ1-1; DNA: TGTGCCAGCAGCCTAAACAGGGCGGACACTGAAGCTTTCTTT; CDR3: CASSLNRADTEAFF
D: TRBD1; V: TRBV5-1; size: -; length: 17; J: TRBJ1-6; DNA: TGCGCCAGCAGCCGCGACAGGGGAATAGGCTATAATTCACCCCTCCACTTT; CDR3: CASSRDRGIGYNSPLHF
D: TRBD2; V: TRBV7-7; size: -; length: 13; J: TRBJ2-3; DNA: TGTGCTAGCAGCTTAATAGCGGGAGATACGCAGTATTTT; CDR3: CASSLIAGDTQYF
D: -; V: TRBV5-4; size: -; length: 14; J: TRBJ1-3; DNA: TGTGCCAGCAGCTTACCCGGGGGAGGAAACACCATATATTTT; CDR3: CASSLPGGGNTIYF
D: -; V: TRBV7-8; size: -; length: 16; J: TRBJ2-7; DNA: TGTGCCAGCAGCTCTGCCAGGGGCACAAGCTCCTACGAGCAGTACTTC; CDR3: CASSSARGTSSYEQYF
D: -; V: TRBV7-9; size: -; length: 13; J: TRBJ1-1; DNA: TGTGCCAGCAGCTTAGGAGGAGGCACTGAAGCTTTCTTT; CDR3: CASSLGGGTEAFF
D: -; V: TRBV7-2; size: -; length: 15; J: TRBJ1-2; DNA: TGTGCCAGCAGCTTAGATGAGGGCCTGACCTATGGCTACACCTTC; CDR3: CASSLDEGLTYGYTF
D: -; V: TRBV4-1; size: -; length: 17; J: TRBJ1-1; DNA: TGCGCCAGCAGCCAAAGAGTACTACCAGAGAGGAACACTGAAGCTTTCTTT; CDR3: CASSQRVLPERNTEAFF
D: TRBD2; V: TRBV11-1; size: -; length: 16; J: TRBJ2-5; DNA: TGTGCCAGCAGCTTAGCGCGAGGACTAGCGGGAGAGACCCAGTACTTC; CDR3: CASSLARGLAGETQYF
D: -; V: TRBV6-6; size: -; length: 13; J: TRBJ2-7; DNA: TGTGCCAGCAGTTACGGCAATACCTACGAGCAGTACTTC; CDR3: CASSYGNTYEQYF
D: TRBD1; V: TRBV18; size: -; length: 16; J: TRBJ2-2; DNA: TGTGCCAGCTCACCAAGACAGGGGGCTGACACCGGGGAGCTGTTTTTT; CDR3: CASSPRQGADTGELFF
D: TRBD2; V: TRBV5-4; size: -; length: 18; J: TRBJ2-2; DNA: TGTGCCAGCAGCCGACCGAAATTAGCGGGGGGATTTACCGGGGAGCTGTTTTTT; CDR3: CASSRPKLAGGFTGELFF
D: -; V: TRBV6-5; size: -; length: 13; J: TRBJ1-5; DNA: TGTGCCAGCCAAGGAGGAGGCGATCAGCCCCAGCATTTT; CDR3: CASQGGGDQPQHF
D: TRBD1; V: TRBV2; size: -; length: 12; J: TRBJ1-4; DNA: TGTGCCACCGGGACAGCGGATGAAAAACTGTTTTTT; CDR3: CATGTADEKLFF
D: -; V: TRBV6-6; size: -; length: 14; J: TRBJ1-4; DNA: TGTGCCAGCATTTTAGGAGGGAATAATGAAAAACTGTTTTTT; CDR3: CASILGGNNEKLFF